The clone carrying this T cell receptor beta chain appeared a few times. Its specificity is not known. TCRdb used MiXCR to reprocess the 5' RACE reads, holding one entry per CDR3 protein. The sample consists of about 290,000 distinct CDR3 sequences, about 16% of them appearing once. The sample is drawn from a study of T-cell memory formation after mild COVID-19. Overall study: Each donor largely had its own TCR clusters. Overall study results and limits: Clones contracting across day 15 to 85 had a balanced CD4/CD8 profile; later expanding clones leaned CD4+. Cross-reactive memory seemingly joined, as some responding clones were found in pre-infection memory. CD4+ clones that contracted lay mainly in CM and EM; CD8+ ones lay in EMRA.

V lost 5 bases and J 7 bases, leaving 21 bases between the germline ends. The CDR3 is made up of 16 amino acids. CDR1 MNHEY and CDR2 SMNVEV come from the germline V gene (reference sequence). This receptor was taken from a young man who had mild COVID-19 (a few samples of this study predate the infection). Cell type and time point are not known. V and J are TRBV27 and TRBJ2-1; D possibly corresponds to TRBD1 (6 bases). The source material was PBMCs or a T cell subset sorted from them (not recorded which). The CDR3 region is CASSPSRDKSWNEQFF. In DNA form, the CDR3 reads TGTGCCAGCAGTCCCTCCCGGGACAAGAGTTGGAATGAGCAGTTCTTC.